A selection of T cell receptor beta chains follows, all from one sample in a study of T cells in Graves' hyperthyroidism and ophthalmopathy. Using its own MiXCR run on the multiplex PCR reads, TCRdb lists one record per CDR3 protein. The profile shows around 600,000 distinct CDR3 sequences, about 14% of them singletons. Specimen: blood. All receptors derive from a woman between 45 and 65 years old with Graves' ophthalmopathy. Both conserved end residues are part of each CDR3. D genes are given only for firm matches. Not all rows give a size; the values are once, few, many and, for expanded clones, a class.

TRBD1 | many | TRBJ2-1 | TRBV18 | TGTGCCAGCTCACCACCGGGACAGGGGTATGCGTACAATGAGCAGTTCTTC | CASSPPGQGYAYNEQFF
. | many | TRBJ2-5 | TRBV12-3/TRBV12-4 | TGTGCCAGCAGCCCGGGATTGACCCAGTACTTC | CASSPGLTQYF
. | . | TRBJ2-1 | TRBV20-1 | TGCAGTGCTAGTTATGGGCAGTTTTACAATGAGCAGTTCTTC | CSASYGQFYNEQFF
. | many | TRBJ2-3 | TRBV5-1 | TGCGCCAGCAGCTCGGTCACGTCGGGCTCTGATACGCAGTATTTT | CASSSVTSGSDTQYF
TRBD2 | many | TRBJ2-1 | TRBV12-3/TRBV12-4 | TGTGCCAGCAGTTTATATGGGGGGGGCTCCTACAATGAGCAGTTCTTC | CASSLYGGGSYNEQFF
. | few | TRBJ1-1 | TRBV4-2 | TGTGCCAGCAGCCAAGTTAAATCGGCGTACACTGAAGCTTTCTTT | CASSQVKSAYTEAFF
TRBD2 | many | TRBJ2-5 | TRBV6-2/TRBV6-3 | TGTGCCAGCAGTCGGCTGGGACTAGCGGGAGTTGAGACCCAGTACTTC | CASSRLGLAGVETQYF
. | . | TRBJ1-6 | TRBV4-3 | TGCGCCAGCAAGCGGGAATATAATTCACCCCTCCACTTT | CASKREYNSPLHF
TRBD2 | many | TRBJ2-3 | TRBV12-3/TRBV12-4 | TGTGCCACCACTGCTTATAGCGGGAGTACAGATACGCAGTATTTT | CATTAYSGSTDTQYF
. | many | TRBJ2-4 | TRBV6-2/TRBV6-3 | TGTGCCAGCACAAAAGACAGGTTTTATGTTGCCAAAAACATTCAGTACTTC | CASTKDRFYVAKNIQYF
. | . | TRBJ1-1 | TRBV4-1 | TGCGCCAGCAGCCCACAGGGACACTCACTTGAAGCTTTCTTT | CASSPQGHSLEAFF
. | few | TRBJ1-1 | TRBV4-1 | TGCGCCAGCAGCCAAGTACCTAACGGGGGTGACACTGAAGCTTTCTTT | CASSQVPNGGDTEAFF
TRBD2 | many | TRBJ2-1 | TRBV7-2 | TGTGCCAGCAGCTTGACGCCAGGCGGGAGGGCGCGAAATGAGCAGTTCTTC | CASSLTPGGRARNEQFF
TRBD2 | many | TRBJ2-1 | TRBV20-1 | TGCAGTGCTAGAGCTAGCGGGAGGGTTGAGCAGTTCTTC | CSARASGRVEQFF
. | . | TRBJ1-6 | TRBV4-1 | TGCGCCAGCAGCCAAGACGAGACGGCTAATTCACCCCTCCACTTT | CASSQDETANSPLHF
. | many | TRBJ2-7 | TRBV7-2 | TGTGCCAGCAGCTACCCAGCCTTCGACGAGCAGTACTTC | CASSYPAFDEQYF
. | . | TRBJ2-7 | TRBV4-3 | TGCGCCAGCAGCCAAGATTTAAGCGGGTCCGCTTACAAGCAGTACTTC | CASSQDLSGSAYKQYF
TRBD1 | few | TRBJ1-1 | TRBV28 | TGTGCCAGCAGTCCCTCGGCAGGGGGCCCTTTTGAAGCTTTCTTT | CASSPSAGGPFEAFF
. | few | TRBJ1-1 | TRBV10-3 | TGTGCCATCAGTGAGGTTCAGGGACCTAACACTGAAGCTTTCTTT | CAISEVQGPNTEAFF
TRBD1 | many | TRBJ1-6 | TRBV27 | TGTGCCAGCGGTCCTTTTGGACAGGGGGGTTCACCCCTCCACTTT | CASGPFGQGGSPLHF
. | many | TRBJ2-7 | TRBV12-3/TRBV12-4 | TGTGCCAGCACGAGGGGATCCTACTCCTACGAGCAGTACTTC | CASTRGSYSYEQYF
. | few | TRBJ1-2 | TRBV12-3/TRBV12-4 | TGTGCCAGCAGCTACGACAGGAACTATGGCTACGCCTTC | CASSYDRNYGYAF
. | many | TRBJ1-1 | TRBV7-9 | TGTGCCAGCGTGGACAGTTCTTTAGACACTGAAGCTTTCTTT | CASVDSSLDTEAFF
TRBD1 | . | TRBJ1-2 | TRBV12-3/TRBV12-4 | TGTGCCAGCAGTTTAGGACAGGGGGGCAGAGGCTACACCTTC | CASSLGQGGRGYTF
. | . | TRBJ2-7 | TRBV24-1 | TGTGCCACCAGTTCTAGCGAATACGAGCAGTACTTC | CATSSSEYEQYF
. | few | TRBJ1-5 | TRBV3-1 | TGTGCCAGCAGCCTAATTGGGCAGGCCCAGCATTTT | CASSLIGQAQHF
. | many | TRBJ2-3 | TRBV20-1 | TGCAGTGCTTCACCCGGGACTCGCACAGATACGCAGTATTTT | CSASPGTRTDTQYF
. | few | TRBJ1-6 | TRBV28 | TGTGCCAGCCGGCAGGGAGGTTCACCCCTCCACTTT | CASRQGGSPLHF